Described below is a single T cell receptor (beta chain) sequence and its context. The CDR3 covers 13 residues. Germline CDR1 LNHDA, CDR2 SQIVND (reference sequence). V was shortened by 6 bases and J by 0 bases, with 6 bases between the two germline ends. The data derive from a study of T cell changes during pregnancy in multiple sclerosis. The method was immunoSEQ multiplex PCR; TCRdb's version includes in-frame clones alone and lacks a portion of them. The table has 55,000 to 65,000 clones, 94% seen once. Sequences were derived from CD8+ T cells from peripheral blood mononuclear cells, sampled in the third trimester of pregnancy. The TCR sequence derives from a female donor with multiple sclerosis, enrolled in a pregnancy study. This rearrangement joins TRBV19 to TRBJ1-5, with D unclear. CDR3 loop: CASRQYSNQPQHF. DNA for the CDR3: TGTGCCAGTAGACAATATAGCAATCAGCCCCAGCATTTT.